The next 25 T cell receptor beta chains were all read from a single sample in a study of blood T cell repertoires in COVID-19 (dated by TCRdb to the early 2020s). The receptor library was made with the immunoSEQ multiplex PCR assay. Not all clones reach the TCRdb copy of this immuneACCESS table, which keeps in-frame sequences only. Checked studies attribute under half of the gap to unresolved V genes and leave the rest unexplained. The sample records roughly 68,000 clones, roughly 83% of which are singletons. The ten largest clonotypes hold 7.5% to 9% of the sample. Sequenced input: peripheral blood. The receptors were sampled from a man in his fifties with active COVID-19.

The CDR3 loop is CASSPDLGTAYEQYF. The CDR3 DNA follows: TGTGCCAGCTCACCCGACCTTGGGACAGCCTACGAGCAGTACTTC. The rearrangement uses TRBV18 and TRBJ2-7; 7 bases are shared with TRBD1. In germline, CDR1 is KGHSH, CDR2 LQKENI. The CDR3 sequence is 15 residues long. Unmatched junction bases numbered 7, after V lost 3 bases and J lost 2 bases.

This chain uses TRBV27 with TRBJ2-7, with D possibly being TRBD1 (5 bases). Trimming took off 5 bases at V and 2 bases at J, with 16 bases between the two ends. The CDR3 is 15 amino acids. CDR1 is MNHEY, CDR2 SMNVEV, per germline (reference sequence). The CDR3 protein is CASSIRALDPYEQYF. The DNA for the CDR3 is TGTGCCAGCAGTATCAGGGCCCTTGACCCCTACGAGCAGTACTTC.

The rearrangement joins TRBV10-2 to TRBJ2-1, with TRBD2 matching 7 bases. CDR1 is WSHSY, CDR2 SAAADI, per germline. Trimming removed 6 bases from V and 10 bases from J; junction bases left unmatched: 12. The CDR3 runs to 14 residues. CDR3 nucleotides: TGCGCCAGCAGCACTAGCGCGGCCGCGGGGGAGCAGTTCTTC. It encodes CASSTSAAAGEQFF.

This clone showed up just a few times. V is TRBV5-1 and J is TRBJ1-2; D is possibly TRBD1 (5 bases). V was cut by 4 bases and J by 0 bases, with 13 bases left in between. Per germline, CDR1 SGHRS and CDR2 YFSETQ. The length of the CDR3 is 15 residues. The CDR3 spells CASSPGGATNYGYTF. The CDR3 DNA reads as TGCGCCAGCAGCCCTGGAGGGGCGACTAACTATGGCTACACCTTC.

This chain joins TRBV27 and TRBJ2-3, with D uncertain. The germline CDR1 and CDR2 sequences are MNHEY and SMNVEV (reference sequence). There are 12 residues in the CDR3. With 2 bases removed from V and 4 bases from J, the gap between germline ends came to 4 bases. The CDR3 loop reads CASSLPADTQYF. The CDR3, as DNA: TGTGCCAGCAGTTTACCGGCAGATACGCAGTATTTT.

This chain joins TRBV7-2 and TRBJ1-1; D remains unclear. The CDR3 contains 16 residues. Deletions cut 2 bases from V and 4 bases from J, with 17 bases between. Per germline, CDR1 SGHTA and CDR2 FQGNSA. The CDR3 protein is CASSLLGLDFATEAFF. In DNA, the CDR3 is TGTGCCAGCAGCTTATTAGGGTTGGACTTCGCCACTGAAGCTTTCTTT.

The chain carries TRBV11-3 and TRBJ2-1; 11 bases agree with TRBD2. V shed 4 bases and J 6 bases; nucleotides not matched to a gene: 11. Germline V CDR1 and CDR2: SGHNT, YENEEA. There are 17 residues in the CDR3. CDR3 nucleotides: TGTGCCAGCAGCTCAGATAGCGGGGGGGCCGCATTCAATGAGCAGTTCTTC. It codes for CASSSDSGGAAFNEQFF.

The chain has TRBV6-4 and TRBJ1-2, with TRBD1 matching 7 bases. Germline V gives CDR1 MRHNA, CDR2 SNTAGT. The CDR3 spans 10 residues. V was clipped by 9 bases and J by 8 bases; unmatched bases: 3. CDR3 nucleotides: TGTGCCAGGACAGGGCACGGCTACACCTTC. It is translated as CARTGHGYTF.

The chain carries TRBV2 and TRBJ1-6; no clear D gene. Germline V CDR1 and CDR2: SNHLY, FYNNEI. Trimming left V 6 bases short and J 4 bases short, with 10 bases between. This CDR3 comprises 14 residues. In DNA, the CDR3 is TGTGCCAGCAGGGAGATGTATTATAATTCACCCCTCCACTTT. The encoded protein is CASREMYYNSPLHF.

A few counts support this clone. V gene TRBV18 combines with J gene TRBJ2-7; 7 nucleotides match TRBD2. The V gene end was trimmed by 6 bases and the J gene end by 3 bases; junction bases not matched to a gene: 5. This CDR3 region has 13 residues. Germline V gene sequence: CDR1 KGHSH, CDR2 LQKENI. CDR3 residues: CASSASGYYEQYF. In nucleotides, the CDR3 is TGTGCCAGCTCGGCTAGCGGATACTACGAGCAGTACTTC.

The rearrangement joins TRBV3-1 (or the pseudogene TRBV3-2) to TRBJ2-2; no reliable D call. CDR1 and CDR2 from the germline V gene are LGHDT and YNNKEL (reference sequence). The CDR3 is made up of 14 amino acids. The V end was cut by 7 bases, the J end by 4 bases, with 13 bases between. For the CDR3, the DNA is TGTGCCAGCAACGGCTTTCCGGGCACCGGGGAGCTGTTTTTT. This translates into CASNGFPGTGELFF.

CDR3 sequence (DNA): TGTGCCAGCAGTTTAGCGGTAGGGAGCGAGCAGTACTTC. As protein: CASSLAVGSEQYF. The chain recombines TRBV12-3 or TRBV12-4 with TRBJ2-7, with TRBD2 as a possible D gene (5 bases). CDR3 length: 13 residues. V was cut by 0 bases and J by 6 bases, with 9 bases left in between.

The rearrangement uses TRBV30 and TRBJ2-7, with 9 bases fitting TRBD2. This CDR3 has 15 residues. The J segment lost 6 bases and the V segment lost 5 bases, leaving 14 bases of the junction unmatched. Germline V gene lookup returns CDR1 GTSNPN and CDR2 SVGIG (reference sequence). As DNA, the CDR3 is TGTGCCTGGGAAAAGGGAGGACTAGCGTTCGGCGAGCAGTACTTC. Its protein is CAWEKGGLAFGEQYF.

This clone has a single count. The gene calls are TRBV4-3 and TRBJ2-3; 7 bases agree with TRBD2. Germline loops: CDR1 LGHNA, CDR2 YSLEER. The CDR3 loop spans 17 amino acids. Germline trimming cut 4 bases from V and 3 bases from J; bases unmatched to any gene: 13. CDR3 sequence: CASSPRGTGGRTDTQYF. CDR3 coding DNA: TGCGCCAGCAGCCCCCGTGGCACGGGGGGAAGGACAGATACGCAGTATTTT.

The V and J genes are TRBV7-8 and TRBJ1-6; D may be TRBD1 (5 bases). CDR3 length: 14 residues. The V and J ends lost 7 bases and 7 bases respectively, with 14 bases between them. Germline CDR1 and CDR2: SGHVS and FQNEAQ. The CDR3 nucleotides read TGTGCCAGCACTCTTCAGGGAGGAAATTCACCCCTCCACTTT. Translated: CASTLQGGNSPLHF.

The CDR3 is CASSPTIGTGMGGYTF. The CDR3 DNA follows: TGTGCCAGCTCACCAACCATAGGGACTGGAATGGGGGGCTACACCTTC. The rearrangement uses TRBV18 and TRBJ1-2, with D perhaps matching TRBD1 (5 bases). Per the germline V gene, CDR1 is KGHSH and CDR2 is LQKENI. This CDR3 has 16 amino acids. V was cut by 2 bases and J by 8 bases, with 21 bases left in between.

The chain is built from TRBV18 and TRBJ2-3, with TRBD1 matching 10 bases. V was pared by 4 bases and J by 5 bases, with 6 bases of the junction left unmatched. Germline assignment: CDR1 KGHSH and CDR2 LQKENI. This CDR3 comprises 15 residues. This CDR3 reads CASSRQGAGGDTQYF. CDR3 coding DNA: TGTGCCAGCTCACGACAGGGGGCTGGAGGAGATACGCAGTATTTT.

The chain employs TRBV24-1 and TRBJ2-3; D might be TRBD2 (5 bases). Trimming took 4 bases from V and 0 from J, leaving 13 bases between them. This CDR3 has 16 residues. Per the germline V gene, CDR1 is KGHDR and CDR2 is SFDVKD. This CDR3 reads CATSDGKSPSTDTQYF. In nucleotides, the CDR3 is TGTGCCACCAGTGACGGGAAGTCCCCTAGCACAGATACGCAGTATTTT.

The chain combines TRBV19 with TRBJ1-5, with D perhaps TRBD1 (6 bases). V shed 3 bases and J shed 0 bases, with 12 bases lying between them. Germline V gene sequence: CDR1 LNHDA, CDR2 SQIVND (reference sequence). The CDR3 runs 16 residues. The CDR3 nucleotides are TGTGCCAGTAGTATTCTCACAGGGTATAGCAATCAGCCCCAGCATTTT. It specifies CASSILTGYSNQPQHF.

CDR3 sequence reads: CAWNPPGGRNEKLFF. For the CDR3, the DNA is TGTGCCTGGAACCCACCGGGGGGCAGGAATGAAAAACTGTTTTTT. The chain is built from TRBV30 and TRBJ1-4; TRBD1 is a possible D gene (6 bases). Trimming took 4 bases from V and 5 from J, leaving 17 bases between them. Germline V lookup: CDR1 GTSNPN, CDR2 SVGIG (reference sequence). The CDR3 loop spans 15 amino acids.

The chain recombines TRBV11-2 with TRBJ1-1; unclear D gene. Trimming stripped 1 base from V and 3 bases from J, with 12 bases between. The germline V gene encodes CDR1 SGHAT and CDR2 FQNNGV. The CDR3 is 15 residues long. DNA for the CDR3: TGTGCCAGCAGCTTAGTGAGGGCGGGTTACACTGAAGCTTTCTTT. Translated, it gives CASSLVRAGYTEAFF.

The rearrangement links TRBV5-5 to TRBJ1-2, with 10 nucleotides matching TRBD1. J lost 4 bases, V lost 0 bases, and 6 bases had no gene match. Germline V gene sequence: CDR1 SGHKS, CDR2 YYEKEE (reference sequence). The CDR3 is 16 residues long. CDR3 amino acids: CASSLDRGQGFYGYTF. The CDR3 DNA reads as TGTGCCAGCAGCTTGGATAGGGGACAGGGGTTCTATGGCTACACCTTC.

The genes are TRBV28 and TRBJ2-1; D gene uncertain. V was clipped by 3 bases and J by 7 bases, with 16 bases between them. Germline V lookup: CDR1 MDHEN, CDR2 SYDVKM. This CDR3 region has 15 residues. The CDR3 nucleotides read TGTGCCAGCAGTTTTGGGCCTCATCGTCCAAATGAGCAGTTCTTC. Translation: CASSFGPHRPNEQFF.

The V and J genes are TRBV5-4 and TRBJ1-2, with D unresolved. The germline V gene encodes CDR1 SGHNT and CDR2 YYREEE (reference sequence). Trimming removed 4 bases at V and 0 bases at J, with 10 bases between. The CDR3 length is 14 residues. The CDR3, as DNA: TGTGCCAGCAGCCCGGGAAAAGCTAACTATGGCTACACCTTC. Translating it yields CASSPGKANYGYTF.

This rearrangement joins TRBV19 to TRBJ2-5, with 10 bases aligning to TRBD2. This CDR3 comprises 15 residues. V shed 5 bases, J shed 5 bases, and the junction held 8 bases outside the gene matches. Germline loops: CDR1 LNHDA, CDR2 SQIVND (reference sequence). CDR3 coding DNA: TGTGCCAGTAGTCGGCAGCGGGGGGGCCTGGAGACCCAGTACTTC. Its protein product is CASSRQRGGLETQYF.